This TCR beta chain was recorded in a study of early T cells in non-severe SARS-CoV-2 infection. The sample holds many counts of this clonotype. Via MiXCR, TCRdb re-called the 5' RACE reads, giving one row per CDR3 protein. The sample lists 100,000 to 140,000 distinct CDR3 sequences; around 10% were seen once. Trimming at V came to 9 bases and at J to 0 bases, leaving 7 bases not matched to a gene. The V gene's germline CDR1 is MGHDK and CDR2 SYGVNS. CDR3 length equals 14 residues. Sequences were obtained from whole blood. The TCR was taken from an adult who was a healthcare worker with PCR-confirmed SARS-CoV-2 infection or an uninfected control (not recorded which). The chain is built from TRBV25-1 and TRBJ1-1; 7 nucleotides align to TRBD1. CDR3 coding DNA: TGTGCCAGTTGCCAGGGGGGTGTGAACACTGAAGCTTTCTTT. Protein product: CASCQGGVNTEAFF.